The 21 T cell receptor beta chains given below trace back to one sample, sequenced in a study of T cell repertoires in cytomegalovirus infection. Via MiXCR, TCRdb re-called the reads, giving one row per CDR3 protein. Among about 160,000 distinct CDR3 sequences listed, roughly 22% were seen once. Their antigens are not known. The material sequenced was CD8+ T cells from cultured PBMCs, taken from culture after CMV antigen stimulation. These receptors all stem from a human donor in good health (CMV status not recorded). Some clones in this sample may be carry-over from other donors' samples.

V gene TRBV27 combines with J gene TRBJ2-1; no definite D call. Germline CDR1 reads MNHEY; CDR2 reads SMNVEV (reference sequence). The CDR3 loop spans 17 amino acids. Trimming removed 0 bases from V and 0 bases from J, with 12 bases in between. The CDR3 sequence: CASSLSRQQRSYNEQFF. The CDR3 region has the DNA TGTGCCAGCAGTTTATCAAGGCAGCAACGCTCCTACAATGAGCAGTTCTTC.

This clonotype has just a few counts. This rearrangement joins TRBV7-9 to TRBJ1-1; D is undetermined. CDR1 and CDR2 (germline): SEHNR, FQNEAQ (reference sequence). The CDR3 loop spans 15 amino acids. V lost 4 bases to trimming and J lost 1 base, with 13 bases between them. CDR3 DNA: TGTGCCAGCAGCTCGGCCCTCACCCCGAACACTGAAGCTTTCTTT. Amino acids: CASSSALTPNTEAFF.

A few counts support this clonotype. J is TRBJ2-1 and V is TRBV7-6; TRBD2 matches 9 bases. The ends lost 2 bases at V and 5 bases at J; junction bases unmatched: 13. Germline V gene sequence: CDR1 SGHVS, CDR2 FNYEAQ. The CDR3 totals 18 residues. CDR3: CASSLRLAGTRWDNEQFF. Here the CDR3 DNA reads TGTGCCAGCAGCTTAAGGCTAGCGGGGACGCGTTGGGACAATGAGCAGTTCTTC.

This clonotype was observed a handful of times. The rearrangement links TRBV7-9 to TRBJ2-2, with D perhaps matching TRBD1 or TRBD2 (6 bases each). This CDR3 region has 14 residues. Trimming took 8 bases from V and 5 from J, leaving 15 bases between them. Germline-derived CDR1 and CDR2 are SEHNR and FQNEAQ (reference sequence). The CDR3 is CASRGPSGTGELFF. The CDR3 DNA follows: TGTGCCAGCCGGGGGCCCTCGGGGACCGGGGAGCTGTTTTTT. The full variable domain, completed using reference TRBV7-9 and TRBJ2-2, is DTGVSQNPRHKITKRGQNVTFRCDPISEHNRLYWYRQTLGQGPEFLTYFQNEAQLEKSRLLSDRFSAERPKGSFSTLEIQRTEQGDSAMYLCASRGPSGTGELFFGEGSRLTVL.

Of note for this clonotype: The CDR3 ends on some other residue instead of the conserved phenylalanine or tryptophan, so this is likely a read error. The limits of the CDR3 on the DNA are not certain, so only TCRdb's listed CDR3 is given. The rearrangement uses TRBV2 and TRBJ1-4. Inclusive of both ends, the CDR3 amounts to 9 amino acids. Germline V gives CDR1 SNHLY, CDR2 FYNNEI. This CDR3 is CASITDWFG.

The chain combines TRBV7-8 with TRBJ2-4; possible D gene TRBD1, 6 bases. Germline V gene lookup returns CDR1 SGHVS and CDR2 FQNEAQ. The V end was cut by 2 bases, the J end by 1 base, with 12 bases between. CDR3 size: 16 residues. The CDR3 protein is CASSLTGQGAKNIQYF. CDR3 bases: TGTGCCAGCAGCTTAACAGGGCAGGGGGCCAAAAACATTCAGTACTTC.

The chain has TRBV4-1 and TRBJ2-7; 10 nucleotides match TRBD2. Germline loops: CDR1 MGHRA, CDR2 YSYEKL. V was pared by 2 bases and J by 2 bases, with 3 bases of the junction left unmatched. This CDR3 is built from 15 residues. CDR3 coding DNA: TGCGCCAGCAGCCAATCTACTAGCGGGGCCTACGAGCAGTACTTC. It specifies CASSQSTSGAYEQYF.

J is TRBJ1-1 and V is TRBV7-6; a weak D match, TRBD1 (6 bases). The germline V and J ends were trimmed by 5 bases and 5 bases, with 12 bases remaining between them. Germline CDR1 and CDR2: SGHVS and FNYEAQ. This CDR3 comprises 13 residues. CDR3 amino acids: CASSPGVETEAFF. CDR3 coding DNA: TGTGCCAGCAGCCCAGGGGTAGAAACTGAAGCTTTCTTT. Filled out from reference TRBV7-6 and TRBJ1-1, the complete variable domain reads GAGVSQSPRYKVTKRGQDVALRCDPISGHVSLYWYRQALGQGPEFLTYFNYEAQQDKSGLPNDRFSAERPEGSISTLTIQRTEQRDSAMYRCASSPGVETEAFFGQGTRLTVV.

CDR3 in amino acids: CAWRVGQGYTF. The CDR3 DNA reads as TGTGCCTGGAGGGTCGGGCAAGGCTACACCTTC. The chain is built from TRBV30 and TRBJ1-2; no reliable D call. V dropped 3 bases and J dropped 8 bases, with 10 bases sitting between them. This CDR3 is built from 11 residues. CDR1 GTSNPN and CDR2 SVGIG come from the germline V gene (reference sequence). Full variable domain (remainder filled in from reference TRBV30 and TRBJ1-2): SQTIHQWPATLVQPVGSPLSLECTVEGTSNPNLYWYRQAAGRGLQLLFYSVGIGQISSEVPQNLSASRPQDRQFILSSKKLLLSDSGFYLCAWRVGQGYTFGSGTRLTVV.

The table lists this clonotype with many counts. The rearrangement links TRBV6-2 or TRBV6-3 to TRBJ2-1, with D hard to call. V shed 5 bases and J shed 4 bases, with 3 bases lying between them. The germline CDR1 and CDR2 sequences are MNHEY and SVGEGT. This CDR3 has 11 residues. The CDR3 here is CASSQYNEQFF. The CDR3 DNA sequence: TGTGCCAGCAGTCAGTACAATGAGCAGTTCTTC.

This clonotype was found a few times. A read error may explain this, as a much larger clone is one base away. The chain uses TRBV28 and TRBJ2-3, with TRBD2 as a possible D gene (6 bases). CDR3 length: 18 amino acids. From germline, CDR1 is MDHEN and CDR2 SYDVKM. The CDR3 sequence: CASTLGSNSGTHTDMQYF. The CDR3 DNA sequence: TGTGCCAGCACCCTAGGTTCGAATAGCGGAACCCACACAGATATGCAGTATTTT.

This chain joins TRBV7-8 and TRBJ1-6, with 8 nucleotides matching TRBD1. Germline V gives CDR1 SGHVS, CDR2 FQNEAQ. V lost 5 bases, J lost 12 bases, and 9 bases stayed unmatched. The CDR3 loop spans 14 amino acids. The chain's CDR3 is CASSPYGTGGPLHF. The DNA for the CDR3 is TGTGCCAGCAGCCCCTACGGGACAGGAGGACCCCTCCACTTT. Using reference TRBV7-8 and TRBJ1-6 for the parts outside the CDR3, the full variable domain is GAGVSQSPRYKVAKRGQDVALRCDPISGHVSLFWYQQALGQGPEFLTYFQNEAQLDKSGLPSDRFFAERPEGSVSTLKIQRTQQEDSAVYLCASSPYGTGGPLHFGNGTRLTVT.

V usage is TRBV27 and J usage is TRBJ2-2, with D perhaps TRBD1 (5 bases). Germline V lookup: CDR1 MNHEY, CDR2 SMNVEV (reference sequence). V dropped 2 bases and J dropped 6 bases, with 7 bases sitting between them. The CDR3 runs to 13 residues. The CDR3 coding sequence is TGTGCCAGCAGTTTACAGGGTGCCGGGGAGCTGTTTTTT. It yields the protein CASSLQGAGELFF.

There are a few counts of this clonotype. The CDR3 is CASSLTGGNTGELFF. The CDR3 coding sequence is TGTGCCAGTAGCTTGACAGGGGGGAACACCGGGGAGCTGTTTTTT. V usage is TRBV19 and J usage is TRBJ2-2; 9 positions match TRBD1. This CDR3 spans 15 amino acids. V lost 6 bases and J lost 1; bases outside the gene matches: 3. Germline-derived CDR1 and CDR2 are LNHDA and SQIVND (reference sequence). Drawing the rest from reference TRBV19 and TRBJ2-2, the complete variable domain is DGGITQSPKYLFRKEGQNVTLSCEQNLNHDAMYWYRQDPGQGLRLIYYSQIVNDFQKGDIAEGYSVSREKKESFPLTVTSAQKNPTAFYLCASSLTGGNTGELFFGEGSRLTVL.

This clonotype has a handful of counts. V usage is TRBV7-2 and J usage is TRBJ2-7, with TRBD1 matching over 9 bases. The germline gives CDR1 SGHTA, CDR2 FQGNSA. Trimming cost V 7 bases and J 2 bases; bases outside gene matches: 6. The CDR3 totals 14 residues. CDR3 coding DNA: TGTGCCAGCACCTGGACAGGGGTAACCTACGAGCAGTACTTC. It encodes CASTWTGVTYEQYF.

J is TRBJ1-4 and V is TRBV6-2 or TRBV6-3; D call uncertain. The V gene's germline CDR1 is MNHEY and CDR2 SVGEGT. The CDR3 extends over 12 amino acids. The V end was cut by 5 bases, the J end by 7 bases, with 8 bases between. The CDR3 reads CASSPESEKLFF. The CDR3 bases are TGTGCCAGCAGTCCGGAATCTGAAAAACTGTTTTTT.

V gene TRBV7-9 combines with J gene TRBJ2-1; 9 nucleotides line up with TRBD2. Germline V gene data show CDR1 as SEHNR and CDR2 as FQNEAQ (reference sequence). The CDR3 is 16 amino acids. The V segment lost 1 base and the J segment 4 bases; nucleotides outside the gene matches: 5. The chain's CDR3 is CASSLGAGGIYNEQFF. Here the CDR3 DNA reads TGTGCCAGCAGCTTAGGTGCGGGGGGGATATACAATGAGCAGTTCTTC.

The chain employs TRBV19 and TRBJ2-3; D is ambiguous. Trimming took 2 bases from V and 2 from J, leaving 8 bases between them. Germline V gene data show CDR1 as LNHDA and CDR2 as SQIVND (reference sequence). The CDR3 runs to 14 residues. CDR3 DNA sequence: TGTGCCAGTAGTATAAGCCTTCCCACAGATACGCAGTATTTT. As protein: CASSISLPTDTQYF.

This chain uses TRBV6-2 or TRBV6-3 with TRBJ2-7, with D unclear. The germline CDR1 and CDR2 sequences are MNHEY and SVGEGT. Trimming left V 3 bases short and J 3 bases short, with 15 bases between. This CDR3 is 15 amino acids long. CDR3 sequence (DNA): TGTGCCAGCAGTTATTCCCCCGCAGAGTACTACGAGCAGTACTTC. It translates to CASSYSPAEYYEQYF.

This clonotype is deemed medium-sized. The chain links TRBV27 to TRBJ1-2; D remains ambiguous. The CDR3 spans 13 residues. Per the germline V gene, CDR1 is MNHEY and CDR2 is SMNVEV (reference sequence). V gave up 0 bases and J gave up 6 bases, with 8 bases separating them. In DNA, the CDR3 is TGTGCCAGCAGTTTATCGGGGTCTCATGGCTACACCTTC. This translates into CASSLSGSHGYTF.

The chain joins TRBV2 to TRBJ2-7, with D unresolved. The CDR3 is made up of 13 amino acids. Germline CDR1 and CDR2: SNHLY and FYNNEI. V lost 4 bases and J 3 bases, leaving 10 bases between the germline ends. CDR3 amino acids: CASSGLENYEQYF. The CDR3 coding sequence is TGTGCCAGCAGTGGGTTGGAGAACTACGAGCAGTACTTC.